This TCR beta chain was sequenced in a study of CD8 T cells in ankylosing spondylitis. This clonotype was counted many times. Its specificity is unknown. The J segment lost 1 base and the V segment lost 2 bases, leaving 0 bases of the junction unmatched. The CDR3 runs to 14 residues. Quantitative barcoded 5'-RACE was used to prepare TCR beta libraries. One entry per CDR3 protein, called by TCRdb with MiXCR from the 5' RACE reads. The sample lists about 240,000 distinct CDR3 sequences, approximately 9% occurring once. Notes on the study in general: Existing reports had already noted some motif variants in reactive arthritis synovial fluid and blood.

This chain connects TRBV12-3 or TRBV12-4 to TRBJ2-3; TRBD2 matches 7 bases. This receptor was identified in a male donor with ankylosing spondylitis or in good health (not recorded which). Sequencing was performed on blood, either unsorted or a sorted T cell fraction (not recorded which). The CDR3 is CASSLLAGTDTQYF. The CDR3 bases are TGTGCCAGCAGTTTACTAGCGGGCACAGATACGCAGTATTTT.